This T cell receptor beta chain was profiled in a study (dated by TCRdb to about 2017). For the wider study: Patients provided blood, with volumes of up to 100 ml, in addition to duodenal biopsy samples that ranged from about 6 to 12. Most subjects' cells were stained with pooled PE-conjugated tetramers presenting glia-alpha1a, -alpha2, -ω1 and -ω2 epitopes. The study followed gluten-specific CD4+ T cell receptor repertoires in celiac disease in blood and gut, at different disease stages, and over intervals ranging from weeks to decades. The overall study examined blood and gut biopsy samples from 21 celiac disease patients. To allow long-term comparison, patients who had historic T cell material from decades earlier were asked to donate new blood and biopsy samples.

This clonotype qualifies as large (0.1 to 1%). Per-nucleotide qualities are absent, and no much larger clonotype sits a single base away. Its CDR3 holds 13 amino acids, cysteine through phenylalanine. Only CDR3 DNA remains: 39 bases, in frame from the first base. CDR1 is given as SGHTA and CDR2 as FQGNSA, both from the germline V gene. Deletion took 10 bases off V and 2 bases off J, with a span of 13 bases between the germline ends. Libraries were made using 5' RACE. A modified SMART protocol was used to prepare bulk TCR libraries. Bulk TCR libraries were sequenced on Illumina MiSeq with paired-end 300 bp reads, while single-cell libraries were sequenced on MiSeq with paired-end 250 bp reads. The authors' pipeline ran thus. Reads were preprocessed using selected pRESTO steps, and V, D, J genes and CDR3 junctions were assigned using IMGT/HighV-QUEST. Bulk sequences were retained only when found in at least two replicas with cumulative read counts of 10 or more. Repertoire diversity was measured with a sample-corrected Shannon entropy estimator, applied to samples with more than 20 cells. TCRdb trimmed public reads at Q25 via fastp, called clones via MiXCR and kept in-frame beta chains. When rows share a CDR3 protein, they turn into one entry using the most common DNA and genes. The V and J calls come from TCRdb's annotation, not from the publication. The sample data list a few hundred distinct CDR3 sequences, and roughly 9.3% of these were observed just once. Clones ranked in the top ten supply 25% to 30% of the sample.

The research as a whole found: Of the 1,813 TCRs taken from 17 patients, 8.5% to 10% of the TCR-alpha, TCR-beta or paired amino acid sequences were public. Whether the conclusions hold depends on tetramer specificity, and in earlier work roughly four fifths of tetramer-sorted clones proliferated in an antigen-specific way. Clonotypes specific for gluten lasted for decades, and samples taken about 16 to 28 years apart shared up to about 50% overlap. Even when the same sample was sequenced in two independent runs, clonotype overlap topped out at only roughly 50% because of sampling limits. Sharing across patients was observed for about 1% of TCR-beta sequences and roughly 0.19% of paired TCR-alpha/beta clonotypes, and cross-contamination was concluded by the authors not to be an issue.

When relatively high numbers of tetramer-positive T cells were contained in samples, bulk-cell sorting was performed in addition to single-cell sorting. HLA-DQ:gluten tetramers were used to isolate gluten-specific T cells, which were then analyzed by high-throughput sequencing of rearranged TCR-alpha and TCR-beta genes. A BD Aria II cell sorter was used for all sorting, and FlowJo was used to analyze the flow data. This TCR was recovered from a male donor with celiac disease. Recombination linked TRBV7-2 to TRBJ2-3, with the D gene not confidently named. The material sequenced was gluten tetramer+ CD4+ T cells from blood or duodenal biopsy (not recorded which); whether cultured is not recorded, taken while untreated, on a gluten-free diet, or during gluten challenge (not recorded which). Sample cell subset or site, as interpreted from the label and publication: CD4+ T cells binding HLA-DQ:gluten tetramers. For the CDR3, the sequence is CATSIRYTDTQYF. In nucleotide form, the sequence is TGTGCCACCTCCATCCGCTACACAGATACGCAGTATTTT.